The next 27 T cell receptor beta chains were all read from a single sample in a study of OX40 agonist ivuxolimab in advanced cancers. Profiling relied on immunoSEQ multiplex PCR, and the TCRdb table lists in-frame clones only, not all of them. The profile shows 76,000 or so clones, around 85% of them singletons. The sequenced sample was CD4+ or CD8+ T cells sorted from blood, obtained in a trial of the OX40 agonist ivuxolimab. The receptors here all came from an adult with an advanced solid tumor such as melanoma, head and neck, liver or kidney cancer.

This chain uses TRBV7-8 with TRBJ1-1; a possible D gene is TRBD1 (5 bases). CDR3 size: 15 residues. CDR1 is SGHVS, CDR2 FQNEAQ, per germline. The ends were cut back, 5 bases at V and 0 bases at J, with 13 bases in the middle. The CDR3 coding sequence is TGTGCCAGCAGCCGCGGCTCAGGGATGAACACTGAAGCTTTCTTT. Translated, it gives CASSRGSGMNTEAFF. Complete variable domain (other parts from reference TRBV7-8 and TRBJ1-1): GAGVSQSPRYKVAKRGQDVALRCDPISGHVSLFWYQQALGQGPEFLTYFQNEAQLDKSGLPSDRFFAERPEGSVSTLKIQRTQQEDSAVYLCASSRGSGMNTEAFFGQGTRLTVV.

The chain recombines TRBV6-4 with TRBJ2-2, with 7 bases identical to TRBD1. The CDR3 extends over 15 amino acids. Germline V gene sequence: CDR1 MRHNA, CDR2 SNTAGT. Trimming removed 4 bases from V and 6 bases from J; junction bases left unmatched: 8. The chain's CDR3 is CASSVVSQGPGELFF. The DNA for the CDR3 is TGTGCCAGCAGTGTGGTCTCACAGGGGCCCGGGGAGCTGTTTTTT.

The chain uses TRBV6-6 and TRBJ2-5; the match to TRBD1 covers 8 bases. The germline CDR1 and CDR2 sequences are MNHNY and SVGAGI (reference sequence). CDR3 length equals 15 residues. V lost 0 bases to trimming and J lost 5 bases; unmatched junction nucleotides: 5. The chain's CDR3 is CASSYSTDRVETQYF. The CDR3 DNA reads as TGTGCCAGCAGTTACTCCACGGACAGGGTTGAGACCCAGTACTTC.

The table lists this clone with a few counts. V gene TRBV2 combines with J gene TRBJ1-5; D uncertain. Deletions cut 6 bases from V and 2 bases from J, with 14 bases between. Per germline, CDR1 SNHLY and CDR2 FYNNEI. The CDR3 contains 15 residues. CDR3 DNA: TGTGCCAGCAGGGGCATAAAGGGTGGCAATCAGCCCCAGCATTTT. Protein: CASRGIKGGNQPQHF.

The CDR3 DNA reads as TGTGCCAGCAGTTTCTACAGGGGGCAAGGCACCGGGGAGCTGTTTTTT. This codes for CASSFYRGQGTGELFF. The rearrangement uses TRBV27 and TRBJ2-2, with 9 bases aligning to TRBD1. Germline V gene lookup returns CDR1 MNHEY and CDR2 SMNVEV (reference sequence). V was clipped by 3 bases and J by 4 bases; unmatched bases: 6. The CDR3 is 16 amino acids.

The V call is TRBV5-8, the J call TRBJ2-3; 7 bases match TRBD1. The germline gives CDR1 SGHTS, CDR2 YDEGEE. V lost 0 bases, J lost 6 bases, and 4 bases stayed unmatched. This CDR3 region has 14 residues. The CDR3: CASSLGAQGDTQYF. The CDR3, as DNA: TGTGCCAGCAGCTTGGGAGCACAGGGGGATACGCAGTATTTT.

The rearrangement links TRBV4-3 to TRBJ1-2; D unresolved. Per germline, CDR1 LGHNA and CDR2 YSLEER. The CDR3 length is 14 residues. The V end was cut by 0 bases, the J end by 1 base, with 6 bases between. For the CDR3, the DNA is TGCGCCAGCAGCCAAGAACAAAATAACTATGGCTACACCTTC. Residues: CASSQEQNNYGYTF.

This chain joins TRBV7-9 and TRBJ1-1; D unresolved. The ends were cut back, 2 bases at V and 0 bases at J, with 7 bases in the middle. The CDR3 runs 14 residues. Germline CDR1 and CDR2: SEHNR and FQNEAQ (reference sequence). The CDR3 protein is CASSLMGMNTEAFF. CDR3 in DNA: TGTGCCAGCAGCTTAATGGGTATGAACACTGAAGCTTTCTTT. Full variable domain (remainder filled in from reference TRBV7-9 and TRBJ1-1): DTGVSQNPRHKITKRGQNVTFRCDPISEHNRLYWYRQTLGQGPEFLTYFQNEAQLEKSRLLSDRFSAERPKGSFSTLEIQRTEQGDSAMYLCASSLMGMNTEAFFGQGTRLTVV.

CDR3 sequence (DNA): TGTGCCAGCAGCTTAGGCCTTACGGACACCGGGGAGCTGTTTTTT. Translation gives CASSLGLTDTGELFF. This chain joins TRBV5-5 and TRBJ2-2, with unresolved D. Germline V gives CDR1 SGHKS, CDR2 YYEKEE (reference sequence). The CDR3 covers 15 residues. V was cut by 2 bases and J by 3 bases, with 11 bases left in between.

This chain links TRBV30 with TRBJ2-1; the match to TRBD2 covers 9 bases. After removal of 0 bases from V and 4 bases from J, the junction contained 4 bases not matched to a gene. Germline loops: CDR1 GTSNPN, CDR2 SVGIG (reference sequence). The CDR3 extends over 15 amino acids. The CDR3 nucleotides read TGTGCCTGGAGTGTTGCGGGGGGGCTTTACAATGAGCAGTTCTTC. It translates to CAWSVAGGLYNEQFF.

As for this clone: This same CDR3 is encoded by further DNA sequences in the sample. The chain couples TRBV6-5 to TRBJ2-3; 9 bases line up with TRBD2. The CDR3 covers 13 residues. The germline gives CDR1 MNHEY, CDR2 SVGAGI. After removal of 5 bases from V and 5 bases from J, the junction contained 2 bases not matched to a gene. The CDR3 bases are TGTGCCAGCAGTGCGACTAGCGGAGATACGCAGTATTTT. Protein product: CASSATSGDTQYF.

CDR3 sequence (DNA): TGTGCCAGCAGTTCTCCTACAGGGGTGGTTTTGGATGGCTACACCTTC. Its protein is CASSSPTGVVLDGYTF. The chain couples TRBV6-6 to TRBJ1-2, with TRBD1 matching over 7 bases. Germline V CDR1 and CDR2: MNHNY, SVGAGI (reference sequence). Trimming removed 4 bases from V and 6 bases from J; junction bases left unmatched: 14. The length of the CDR3 is 16 residues.

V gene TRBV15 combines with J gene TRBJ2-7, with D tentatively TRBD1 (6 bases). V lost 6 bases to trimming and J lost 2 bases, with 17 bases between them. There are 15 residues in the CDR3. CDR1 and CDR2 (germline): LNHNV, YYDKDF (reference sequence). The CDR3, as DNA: TGTGCCACCAGTATAGGGGACATACCTACCTACGAGCAGTACTTC. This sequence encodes CATSIGDIPTYEQYF. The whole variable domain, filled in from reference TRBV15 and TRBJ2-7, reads DAMVIQNPRYQVTQFGKPVTLSCSQTLNHNVMYWYQQKSSQAPKLLFHYYDKDFNNEADTPDNFQSRRPNTSFCFLDIRSPGLGDTAMYLCATSIGDIPTYEQYFGPGTRLTVT.

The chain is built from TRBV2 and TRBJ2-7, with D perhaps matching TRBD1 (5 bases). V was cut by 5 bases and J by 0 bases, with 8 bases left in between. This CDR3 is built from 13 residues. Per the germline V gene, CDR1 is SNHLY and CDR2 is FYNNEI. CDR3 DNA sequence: TGTGCCAGCAGTCTAGGACACTCCTACGAGCAGTACTTC. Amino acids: CASSLGHSYEQYF.

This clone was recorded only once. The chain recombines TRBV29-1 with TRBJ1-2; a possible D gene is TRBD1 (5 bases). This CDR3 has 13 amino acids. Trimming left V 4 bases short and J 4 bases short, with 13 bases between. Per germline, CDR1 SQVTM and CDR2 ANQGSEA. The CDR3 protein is CSVAGGDSYGYTF. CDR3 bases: TGCAGCGTTGCCGGGGGGGACTCCTATGGCTACACCTTC.

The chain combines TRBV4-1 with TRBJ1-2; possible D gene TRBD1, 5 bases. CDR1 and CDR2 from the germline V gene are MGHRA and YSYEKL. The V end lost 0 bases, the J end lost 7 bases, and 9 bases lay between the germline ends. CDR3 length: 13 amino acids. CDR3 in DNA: TGCGCCAGCAGCCAAGATTGGGGGACTGGCTACACCTTC. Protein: CASSQDWGTGYTF.

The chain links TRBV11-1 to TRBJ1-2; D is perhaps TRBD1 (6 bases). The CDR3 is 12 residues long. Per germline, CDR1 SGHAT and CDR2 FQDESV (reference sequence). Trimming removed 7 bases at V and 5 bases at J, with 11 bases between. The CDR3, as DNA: TGTGCCAGCACCAATACAGGGTATGGCTACACCTTC. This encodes CASTNTGYGYTF.

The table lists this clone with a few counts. The CDR3, as DNA: TGTGCCAGCTCACGACAGGGGGCTCTCACAGATACGCAGTATTTT. Amino acid sequence: CASSRQGALTDTQYF. The chain employs TRBV18 and TRBJ2-3, with 10 bases lining up with TRBD1. V dropped 4 bases and J dropped 2; count of bases not matched to a gene: 3. The CDR3 length is 15 residues. Germline V gives CDR1 KGHSH, CDR2 LQKENI.

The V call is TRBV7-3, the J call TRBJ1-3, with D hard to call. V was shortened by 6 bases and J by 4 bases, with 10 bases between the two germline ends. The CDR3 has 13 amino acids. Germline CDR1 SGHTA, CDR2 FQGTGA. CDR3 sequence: CASSVGVGNTIYF. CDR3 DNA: TGTGCCAGCAGTGTAGGAGTAGGAAACACCATATATTTT.

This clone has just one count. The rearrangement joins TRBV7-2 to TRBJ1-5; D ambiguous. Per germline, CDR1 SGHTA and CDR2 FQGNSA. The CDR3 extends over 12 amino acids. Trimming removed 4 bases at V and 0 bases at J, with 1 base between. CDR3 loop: CASSYSNQPQHF. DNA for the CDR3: TGTGCCAGCAGCTATAGCAATCAGCCCCAGCATTTT. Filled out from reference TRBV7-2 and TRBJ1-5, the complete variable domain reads GAGVSQSPSNKVTEKGKDVELRCDPISGHTALYWYRQSLGQGLEFLIYFQGNSAPDKSGLPSDRFSAERTGGSVSTLTIQRTQQEDSAVYLCASSYSNQPQHFGDGTRLSIL.

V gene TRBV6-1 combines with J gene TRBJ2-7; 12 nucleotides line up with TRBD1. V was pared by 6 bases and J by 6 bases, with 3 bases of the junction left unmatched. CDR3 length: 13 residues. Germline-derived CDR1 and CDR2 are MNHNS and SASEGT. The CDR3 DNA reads TGTGCCAGCAGCCGGGACAGGGGGCGCGAGCAGTACTTC. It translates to CASSRDRGREQYF.

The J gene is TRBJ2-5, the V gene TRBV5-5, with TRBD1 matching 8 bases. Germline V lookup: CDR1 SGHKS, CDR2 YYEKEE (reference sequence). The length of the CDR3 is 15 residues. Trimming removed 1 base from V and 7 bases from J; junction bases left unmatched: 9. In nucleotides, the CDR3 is TGTGCCAGCAGCTTGTTGGCAGGGGGCCAGGGGACCCAGTACTTC. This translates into CASSLLAGGQGTQYF. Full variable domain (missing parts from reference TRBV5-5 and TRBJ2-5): DAGVTQSPTHLIKTRGQQVTLRCSPISGHKSVSWYQQVLGQGPQFIFQYYEKEERGRGNFPDRFSARQFPNYSSELNVNALLLGDSALYLCASSLLAGGQGTQYFGPGTRLLVL.

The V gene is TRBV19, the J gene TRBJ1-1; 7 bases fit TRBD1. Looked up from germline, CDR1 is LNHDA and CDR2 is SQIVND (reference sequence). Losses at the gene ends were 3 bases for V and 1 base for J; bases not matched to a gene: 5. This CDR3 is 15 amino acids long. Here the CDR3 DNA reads TGTGCCAGTAGTATTACAGGGGTTAGGAACACTGAAGCTTTCTTT. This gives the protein CASSITGVRNTEAFF.

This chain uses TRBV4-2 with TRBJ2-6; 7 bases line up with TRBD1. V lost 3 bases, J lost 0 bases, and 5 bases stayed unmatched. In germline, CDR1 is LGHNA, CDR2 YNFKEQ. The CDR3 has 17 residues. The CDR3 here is CASSQGQRASGANVLTF. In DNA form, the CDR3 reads TGTGCCAGCAGCCAGGGACAGAGAGCCTCTGGGGCCAACGTCCTGACTTTC.

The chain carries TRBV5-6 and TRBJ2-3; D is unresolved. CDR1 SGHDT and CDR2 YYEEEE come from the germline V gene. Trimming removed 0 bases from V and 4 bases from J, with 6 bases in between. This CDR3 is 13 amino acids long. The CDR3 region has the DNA TGTGCCAGCAGCTTGGGGCAAGCAGATACGCAGTATTTT. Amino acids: CASSLGQADTQYF. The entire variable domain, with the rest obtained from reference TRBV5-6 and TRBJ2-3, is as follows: DAGVTQSPTHLIKTRGQQVTLRCSPKSGHDTVSWYQQALGQGPQFIFQYYEEEERQRGNFPDRFSGHQFPNYSSELNVNALLLGDSALYLCASSLGQADTQYFGPGTRLTVL.

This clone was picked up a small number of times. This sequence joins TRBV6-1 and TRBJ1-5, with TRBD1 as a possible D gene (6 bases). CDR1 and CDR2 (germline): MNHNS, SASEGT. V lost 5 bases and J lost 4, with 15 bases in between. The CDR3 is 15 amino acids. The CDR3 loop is CASSTGLAANQPQHF. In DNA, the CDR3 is TGTGCCAGCAGTACAGGGCTCGCTGCGAATCAGCCCCAGCATTTT.

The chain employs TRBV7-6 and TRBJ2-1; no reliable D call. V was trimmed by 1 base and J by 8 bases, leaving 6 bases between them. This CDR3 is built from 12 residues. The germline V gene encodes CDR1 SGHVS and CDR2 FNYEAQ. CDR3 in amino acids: CASSLGLHEQFF. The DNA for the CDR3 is TGTGCCAGCAGCTTAGGTCTACATGAGCAGTTCTTC.